This T cell receptor (beta chain) appears in the sequencing data of a study of T cell repertoires in cytomegalovirus infection. Remarks on this clonotype: Its specificity is not known.

TCRdb redid the calling of the reads with MiXCR, one entry per CDR3 protein. Among tens of thousands of distinct CDR3 sequences listed, more than 25% were seen once. Germline loops: CDR1 SGHDN, CDR2 FVKESK. The CDR3 is 16 residues long. The V end lost 1 base, the J end lost 0 bases, and 13 bases lay between the germline ends. The sequence was obtained from a human donor in good health (CMV status not recorded). Some clones in this sample may be carry-over from other donors' samples. The chain employs TRBV14 and TRBJ2-7, with D unclear. The sample was PBMCs, sequenced either directly or after in vitro stimulation (not recorded which). Here the CDR3 DNA reads TGTGCCAGCAGCCAAGTCTTCGGTAAGAGCTCCTACGAGCAGTACTTC. Encoded protein: CASSQVFGKSSYEQYF.